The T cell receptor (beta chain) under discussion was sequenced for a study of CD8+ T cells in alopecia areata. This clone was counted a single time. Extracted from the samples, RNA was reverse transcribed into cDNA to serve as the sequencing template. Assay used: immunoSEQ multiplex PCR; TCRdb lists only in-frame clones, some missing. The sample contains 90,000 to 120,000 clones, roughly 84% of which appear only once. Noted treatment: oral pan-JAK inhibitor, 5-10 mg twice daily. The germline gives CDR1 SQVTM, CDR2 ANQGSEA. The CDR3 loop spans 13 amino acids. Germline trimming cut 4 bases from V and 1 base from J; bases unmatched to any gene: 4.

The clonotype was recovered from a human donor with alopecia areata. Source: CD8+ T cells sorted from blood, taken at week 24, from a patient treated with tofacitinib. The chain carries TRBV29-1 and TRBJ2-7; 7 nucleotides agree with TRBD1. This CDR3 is CSVGGDSSYEQYF. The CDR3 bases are TGCAGCGTTGGTGGGGACAGTTCCTACGAGCAGTACTTC.